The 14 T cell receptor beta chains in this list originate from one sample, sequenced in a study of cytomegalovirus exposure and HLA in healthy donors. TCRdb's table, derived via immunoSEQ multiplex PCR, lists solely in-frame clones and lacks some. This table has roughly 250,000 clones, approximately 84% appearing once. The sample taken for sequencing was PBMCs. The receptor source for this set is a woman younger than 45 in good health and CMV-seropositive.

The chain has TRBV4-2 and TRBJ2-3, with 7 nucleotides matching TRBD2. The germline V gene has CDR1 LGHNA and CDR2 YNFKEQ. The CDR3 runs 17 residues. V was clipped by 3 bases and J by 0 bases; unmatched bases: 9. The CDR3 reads CASSQGLAEVSTDTQYF. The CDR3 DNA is TGTGCCAGCAGCCAGGGCCTAGCGGAGGTTAGCACAGATACGCAGTATTTT.

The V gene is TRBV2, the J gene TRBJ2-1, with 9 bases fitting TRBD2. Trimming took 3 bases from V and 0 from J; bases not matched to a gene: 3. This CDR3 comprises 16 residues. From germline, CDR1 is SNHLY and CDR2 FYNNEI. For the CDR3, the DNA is TGTGCCAGCAGTGAGAATAGCGGGAGCTCCTACAATGAGCAGTTCTTC. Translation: CASSENSGSSYNEQFF.

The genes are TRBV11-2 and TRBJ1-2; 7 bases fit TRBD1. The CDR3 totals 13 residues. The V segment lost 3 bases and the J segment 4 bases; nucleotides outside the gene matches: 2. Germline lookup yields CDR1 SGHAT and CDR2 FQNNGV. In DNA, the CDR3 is TGTGCCAGCAGCTTGGACAGGACCTATGGCTACACCTTC. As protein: CASSLDRTYGYTF.

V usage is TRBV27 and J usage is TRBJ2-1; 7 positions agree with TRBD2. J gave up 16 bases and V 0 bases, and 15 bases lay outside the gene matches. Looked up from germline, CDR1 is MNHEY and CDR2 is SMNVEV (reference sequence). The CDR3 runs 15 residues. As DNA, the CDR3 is TGTGCCAGCAGTTTATCTGAGCCTGGTGCGGGAGCTGTTTTCTTC. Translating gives CASSLSEPGAGAVFF.

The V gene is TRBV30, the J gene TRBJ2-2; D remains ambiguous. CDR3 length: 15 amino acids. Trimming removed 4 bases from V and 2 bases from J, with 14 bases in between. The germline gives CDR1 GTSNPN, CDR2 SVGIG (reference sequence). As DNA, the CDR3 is TGTGCCTGGACAGGCCGGCTGACAAACACCGGGGAGCTGTTTTTT. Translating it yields CAWTGRLTNTGELFF.

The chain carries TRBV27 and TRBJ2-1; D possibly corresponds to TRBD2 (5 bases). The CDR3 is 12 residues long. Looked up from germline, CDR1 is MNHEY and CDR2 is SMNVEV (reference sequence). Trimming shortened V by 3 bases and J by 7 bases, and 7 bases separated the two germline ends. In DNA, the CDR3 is TGTGCCAGCAGTTTCCGGACTAATGAGCAGTTCTTC. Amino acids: CASSFRTNEQFF.

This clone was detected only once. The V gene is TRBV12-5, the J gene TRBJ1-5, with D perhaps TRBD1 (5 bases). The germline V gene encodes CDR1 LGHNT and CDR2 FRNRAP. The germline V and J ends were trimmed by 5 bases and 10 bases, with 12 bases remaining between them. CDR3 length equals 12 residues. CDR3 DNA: TGTGCTAGTGGTCAGGGATATGGACCCCAGCATTTT. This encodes CASGQGYGPQHF.

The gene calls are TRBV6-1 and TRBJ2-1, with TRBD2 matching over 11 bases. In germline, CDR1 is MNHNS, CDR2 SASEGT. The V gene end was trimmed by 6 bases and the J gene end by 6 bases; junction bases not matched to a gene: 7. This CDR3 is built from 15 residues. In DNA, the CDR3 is TGTGCCAGCAGGATACTAGCGGGAGTTCCCAATGAGCAGTTCTTC. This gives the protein CASRILAGVPNEQFF.

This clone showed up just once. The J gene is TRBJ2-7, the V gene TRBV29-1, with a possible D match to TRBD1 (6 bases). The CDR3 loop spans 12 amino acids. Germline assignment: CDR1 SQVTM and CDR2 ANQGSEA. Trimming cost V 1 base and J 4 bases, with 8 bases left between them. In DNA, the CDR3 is TGCAGCGTTGAAGGAGGGACATACGAGCAGTACTTC. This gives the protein CSVEGGTYEQYF.

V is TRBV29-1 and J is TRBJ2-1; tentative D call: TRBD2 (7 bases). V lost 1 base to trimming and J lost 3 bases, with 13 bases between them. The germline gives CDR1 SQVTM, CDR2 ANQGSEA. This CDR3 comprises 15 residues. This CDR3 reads CSVEGGGDIYNEQFF. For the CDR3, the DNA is TGCAGCGTTGAAGGGGGGGGCGATATCTACAATGAGCAGTTCTTC.

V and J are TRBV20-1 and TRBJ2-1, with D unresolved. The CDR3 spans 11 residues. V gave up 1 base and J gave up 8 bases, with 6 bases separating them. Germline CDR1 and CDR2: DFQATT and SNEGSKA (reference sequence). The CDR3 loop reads CSARVTDEQFF. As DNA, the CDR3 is TGCAGTGCTAGAGTCACGGATGAGCAGTTCTTC.

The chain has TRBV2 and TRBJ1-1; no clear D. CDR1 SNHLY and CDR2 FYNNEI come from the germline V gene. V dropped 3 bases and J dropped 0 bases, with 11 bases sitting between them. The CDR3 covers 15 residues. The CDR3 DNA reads TGTGCCAGCAGTGAGCCACGAGATATGAACACTGAAGCTTTCTTT. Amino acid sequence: CASSEPRDMNTEAFF.

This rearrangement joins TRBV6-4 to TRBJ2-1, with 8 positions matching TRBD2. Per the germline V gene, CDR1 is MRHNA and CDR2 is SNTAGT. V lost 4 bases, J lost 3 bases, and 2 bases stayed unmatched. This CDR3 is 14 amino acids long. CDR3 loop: CASSVREGYNEQFF. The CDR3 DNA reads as TGTGCCAGCAGTGTACGGGAGGGCTACAATGAGCAGTTCTTC.

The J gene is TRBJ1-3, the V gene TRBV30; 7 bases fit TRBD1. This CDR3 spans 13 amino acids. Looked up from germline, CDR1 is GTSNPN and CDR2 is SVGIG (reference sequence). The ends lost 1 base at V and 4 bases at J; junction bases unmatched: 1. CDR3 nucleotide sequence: TGTGCCTGGAGTGCGGACAGGGGAAACACCATATATTTT. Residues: CAWSADRGNTIYF.